The 16 T cell receptor beta chains listed next were all sequenced from one sample in a study of T-cell reconstitution after alpha-beta-depleted transplantation in children. Unique molecular identifiers were built into the TCRbeta library. TCRdb fed the PCR reads into MiXCR, producing one record per CDR3 protein. The table lists 110,000 or so distinct CDR3 sequences, 5.5% to 7% of them singletons. Sequencing was performed on PBMCs, mostly from graft donor cells, taken 360 days after TCRalphabeta/CD19-depleted stem cell transplant. These TCRs come from a male patient aged 2 to 10 who had a stem cell transplant for acute lymphoblastic leukemia, so the T cells may come from the graft donor.

This clonotype was observed many times. The chain links TRBV11-2 to TRBJ2-2; the D gene is possibly TRBD1 (5 bases). The CDR3 loop spans 16 amino acids. Germline V gene sequence: CDR1 SGHAT, CDR2 FQNNGV. The germline V and J ends were trimmed by 1 base and 3 bases, with 12 bases remaining between them. Written as DNA, the CDR3 is TGTGCCAGCAGCTTAGCCGGCAGGGAAGACACCGGGGAGCTGTTTTTT. Translated: CASSLAGREDTGELFF. Full variable domain (outside the CDR3, taken from reference TRBV11-2 and TRBJ2-2): EAGVAQSPRYKIIEKRQSVAFWCNPISGHATLYWYQQILGQGPKLLIQFQNNGVVDDSQLPKDRFSAERLKGVDSTLKIQPAKLEDSAVYLCASSLAGREDTGELFFGEGSRLTVL.

This clonotype was observed a few times. The chain combines TRBV6-1 with TRBJ1-2; no firm D call. V lost 7 bases to trimming and J lost 4 bases, with 16 bases between them. This CDR3 has 14 amino acids. In germline, CDR1 is MNHNS, CDR2 SASEGT. The CDR3: CASTGRWYAYGYTF. Here the CDR3 DNA reads TGTGCCAGCACAGGAAGGTGGTACGCCTATGGCTACACCTTC.

This chain connects TRBV6-1 to TRBJ1-2; no definite D call. The CDR3 is 14 amino acids. From germline, CDR1 is MNHNS and CDR2 SASEGT. V was pared by 6 bases and J by 4 bases, with 15 bases between. CDR3 residues: CASSPHLGPYGYTF. The CDR3, as DNA: TGTGCCAGCAGCCCCCATTTGGGCCCCTATGGCTACACCTTC.

This clonotype was picked up many times. The rearrangement uses TRBV29-1 and TRBJ1-2; tentatively, D is TRBD1 (6 bases). The CDR3 totals 15 residues. Between the trimmed V and J ends, which lost 4 bases and 1 base, there was a span of 16 bases. Germline V gives CDR1 SQVTM, CDR2 ANQGSEA. This chain's CDR3 is CSVGPDRLVNYGYTF. For the CDR3, the DNA is TGCAGCGTTGGACCCGACAGGCTAGTTAACTATGGCTACACCTTC.

A word on this clonotype: A much bigger clone sits one base away, suggesting this may be a read error. In nucleotides, the CDR3 is TGTGCCAGCAGCCCGGAAGCCAGGGAGCTGTTTTTT. Protein product: CASSPEARELFF. The V and J genes are TRBV6-5 and TRBJ2-2; D gene unclear. From germline, CDR1 is MNHEY and CDR2 SVGAGI. The CDR3 is made up of 12 amino acids. The germline V and J ends were trimmed by 6 bases and 9 bases, with 11 bases remaining between them.

This clonotype was counted at least ten times. The V and J genes are TRBV9 and TRBJ1-4, with TRBD1 identical over 8 bases. There are 14 residues in the CDR3. The V segment lost 3 bases and the J segment 5 bases; nucleotides outside the gene matches: 3. CDR1 SGDLS and CDR2 YYNGEE come from the germline V gene. CDR3 coding DNA: TGTGCCAGCAGCGACGGGACAGGAAATGAAAAACTGTTTTTT. This gives the protein CASSDGTGNEKLFF.

This clonotype was seen a few times. The chain employs TRBV9 and TRBJ2-7; TRBD1 matches at 7 bases. From germline, CDR1 is SGDLS and CDR2 YYNGEE. The CDR3 loop spans 13 amino acids. V lost 3 bases, J lost 5 bases, and 5 bases stayed unmatched. The CDR3 is CASSGGGEHEQYF. The CDR3 DNA reads as TGTGCCAGCAGCGGAGGGGGCGAACACGAGCAGTACTTC.

Worth noting for this clonotype: A much larger clone is a single base away; this may be a read error. The chain has TRBV7-2 and TRBJ2-3, with D unclear. This CDR3 comprises 15 residues. In germline, CDR1 is SGHTA, CDR2 FQGNSA. CDR3 nucleotide sequence: TGTGCCAGCAGCTTAAACTCCCCCTTCACATATACGCAGTATTTT. Translated, it gives CASSLNSPFTYTQYF.

This clonotype occurred many times. The chain uses TRBV29-1 and TRBJ1-2; D not certain. The V and J ends lost 6 bases and 5 bases respectively, with 19 bases between them. CDR1 is SQVTM, CDR2 ANQGSEA, per germline. The CDR3 is made up of 14 amino acids. The CDR3 coding sequence is TGCAGCGTCCCGGAGAGGCGGGCGTTGTATGGCTACACCTTC. It is translated as CSVPERRALYGYTF.

The chain links TRBV6-1 to TRBJ2-5; TRBD2 agrees at 10 bases. This CDR3 is built from 14 residues. The junction had 3 bases not matched to a gene; V was cut back by 5 bases and J by 3 bases. Germline lookup yields CDR1 MNHNS and CDR2 SASEGT. CDR3 nucleotide sequence: TGTGCCAGCAGTCCTACTAGCGGGGAAGAGACCCAGTACTTC. Protein product: CASSPTSGEETQYF.

The table lists this clonotype with many counts. J is TRBJ1-5 and V is TRBV12-3 or TRBV12-4; perhaps TRBD1 as D (6 bases). The CDR3 length is 14 residues. Trimming removed 6 bases from V and 5 bases from J, with 14 bases in between. In DNA form, the CDR3 reads TGTGCCAGCAGGGAAACAGGGACCCATCAGCCCCAGCATTTT. This codes for CASRETGTHQPQHF.

This clonotype appeared many times. The chain joins TRBV29-1 to TRBJ1-2; D possibly corresponds to TRBD1 (5 bases). V lost 4 bases and J 4 bases, leaving 10 bases between the germline ends. This CDR3 spans 12 amino acids. CDR1 and CDR2 from the germline V gene are SQVTM and ANQGSEA. The CDR3 bases are TGCAGCGTTGCGGACACATTCTATGGCTACACCTTC. Amino acid sequence: CSVADTFYGYTF.

This clonotype was picked up a small number of times. The CDR3 loop is CATSGTPPNEQFF. The DNA of the CDR3 is TGTGCCACCAGCGGGACCCCGCCCAATGAGCAGTTCTTC. The chain uses TRBV24-1 and TRBJ2-1; D could derive from TRBD1 or TRBD2 (5 bases each). The CDR3 sequence is 13 residues long. Per germline, CDR1 KGHDR and CDR2 SFDVKD. V was trimmed by 7 bases and J by 6 bases, leaving 12 bases between them.

A note on this clonotype: A much larger clone lies one base from this, so it may be a read error. This chain joins TRBV3-1 and TRBJ2-3, with D perhaps TRBD1 or TRBD2 (5 bases each). The germline V and J ends were trimmed by 6 bases and 3 bases, with 16 bases remaining between them. The CDR3 sequence is 15 residues long. Germline CDR1 LGHDT, CDR2 YNNKEL (reference sequence). The CDR3 nucleotides read TGTGCCAGCAGTGATCCGGGACCAGGTACAGATACGCAGTATTTT. Its protein product is CASSDPGPGTDTQYF.

This clonotype was seen ten or more times. V and J are TRBV20-1 and TRBJ2-7; the D is unclear. The CDR3 is 14 residues long. Germline CDR1 is DFQATT and CDR2 is SNEGSKA (reference sequence). Trimming stripped 5 bases from V and 0 bases from J, with 14 bases between. CDR3 nucleotides: TGCAGTGCTTTACATGCGTTTAGCTCCTACGAGCAGTACTTC. Protein product: CSALHAFSSYEQYF.

This clonotype was picked up a small number of times. The rearrangement links TRBV20-1 to TRBJ2-7, with 9 bases aligning to TRBD2. CDR3 length equals 15 residues. CDR1 is DFQATT, CDR2 SNEGSKA, per germline (reference sequence). The junction had 11 bases not matched to a gene; V was cut back by 6 bases and J by 2 bases. The chain's CDR3 is CSATELAGRAYEQYF. The CDR3 bases are TGCAGTGCCACGGAGCTAGCGGGGCGAGCCTACGAGCAGTACTTC.